This T cell receptor (beta chain) was obtained from a study of OX40 agonist ivuxolimab in advanced cancers. Study-level information: It was ivuxolimab, an agonistic anti-OX40 (CD134) antibody, that patients were treated with. General study findings and limits: Nonresponders, in some cases, also had low normalized T-cell clonal expansion. Those patients achieving a partial response at 0.1-3.0 mg/kg showed among the lowest clonal expansion.

Germline CDR1 and CDR2: WSHSY and SAAADI. The CDR3 totals 16 residues. The germline V and J ends were trimmed by 0 bases and 0 bases, with 11 bases remaining between them. About this clone itself: Antigen unknown.

Data came from immunoSEQ multiplex PCR; TCRdb stores just in-frame clones and leaves some out. Of about 43,000 clones in the sample, 75% to 90% are singletons; the top ten hold about 35%. The starting material was CD4+ or CD8+ T cells sorted from blood, obtained in a trial of the OX40 agonist ivuxolimab. This receptor was obtained from an adult with an advanced solid tumor such as melanoma, head and neck, liver or kidney cancer. The chain recombines TRBV10-2 with TRBJ1-1; D is perhaps TRBD1 (5 bases). This CDR3 reads CASSESRDPLNTEAFF. In nucleotides, the CDR3 is TGCGCCAGCAGTGAGTCCCGGGACCCGTTGAACACTGAAGCTTTCTTT.